Listed below are T cell receptor beta chains from one sample, sequenced in a study of graft-versus-host responses after intestinal transplantation. What these receptors recognize is not known. Produced via immunoSEQ multiplex PCR; TCRdb's table is partial and in-frame only. The repertoire holds under 100,000 clones, with around 90% as singletons. Sample: unstimulated CD8+ T cells sorted from spleen or lymph node cells, taken before transplant. The receptor source for this set is a human donor who was the organ donor for an intestinal transplant. Each CDR3 is given with its conserved first and last residue. The D gene is left open where the match is weak. Clone size is not always given. Where it is, it says once, few, many or a class for expanded clones.

j_call clone_size v_call d_call cdr3_nt cdr3_aa
TRBJ1-1 - TRBV4-2 - TGTGCCAGCAGCCAAGGTTGGGAGACTGAAGCTTTCTTT CASSQGWETEAFF
TRBJ1-1 - TRBV9 - TGTGCCAGCAGCGCGGGGGGGGGTGAAGCTTTCTTT CASSAGGGEAFF
TRBJ2-7 once TRBV4-1 - TGCGCCAGCAGCCAAGATCTAGCATGGGAGCAGTACTTC CASSQDLAWEQYF
TRBJ1-1 - TRBV4-2 - TGTGCCAGCAGCCAAGGGGTAGGGGTGGGCATGAACACTGAAGCTTTCTTT CASSQGVGVGMNTEAFF
TRBJ1-1 - TRBV5-6 TRBD1 TGTGCCAGCAGCTTGGGGGACAGGGGACCCGCATTT CASSLGDRGPAF
TRBJ2-7 - TRBV7-9 TRBD2 TGTGCCAGTCGAACTAGCGGGAGCTACGAGCAGTACTTC CASRTSGSYEQYF
TRBJ2-5 - TRBV7-9 TRBD1 TGTGCCAGCCGAAGACAGGGGGCCTGGGAGACCCAGTACTTC CASRRQGAWETQYF
TRBJ1-3 - TRBV27 - TGTGCCAGCAGTTTAGTCAGGGCTGGAAACACCATATATTTT CASSLVRAGNTIYF
TRBJ1-4 - TRBV5-5 - TGTGCCAGCAGCTTGGTATTCCAGGGATATGAGGAAAAACTGTTTTTT CASSLVFQGYEEKLFF
TRBJ1-5 - TRBV6-5 - TGTGCCAGCAGCCGAGGACTAAATCAGCCCCAGCATTTT CASSRGLNQPQHF
TRBJ1-5 - TRBV7-9 - TGTGCCAGCAGCTTCGGGAGTAATCAGCCCCAGCATTTT CASSFGSNQPQHF
TRBJ1-2 - TRBV27 TRBD1 TGTGCCAGCAGTTTAAGGGGGCCAGGGGCCGGCTACACCTTC CASSLRGPGAGYTF
TRBJ2-1 - TRBV7-3 TRBD2 TGTGCCAGCAGCAGCCACCTAGCGGGGGCTTACAATGAGCAGTTCTTC CASSSHLAGAYNEQFF
TRBJ2-2 - TRBV6-6 TRBD1 TGTGCCAGCAGTTACGACAGGGCCCCCACCGGGGAGCTGTTTTTT CASSYDRAPTGELFF
TRBJ1-6 - TRBV4-1 TRBD1 TGCGCCAGCAGCCCGACTACACCGGGACAGAATAATTCACCCCTCCACTTT CASSPTTPGQNNSPLHF
TRBJ1-4 - TRBV4-3 - TGCGCCAGCAGCCAAGTGATAACGTACAGCCCTAATGAAAAACTGTTTTTT CASSQVITYSPNEKLFF
TRBJ2-1 - TRBV9 TRBD2 TGTGCCAGCGCGCGGGGGGGCACAAATGAGCAGTTCTTC CASARGGTNEQFF
TRBJ1-1 few TRBV19 - TGTGCCAGTAGTATAGGCGGGGCGTACACTGAAGCTTTCTTT CASSIGGAYTEAFF
TRBJ2-7 - TRBV30 TRBD2 TGTGCCTGGAGTGTGGGTGGGGGGGCCTACGAGCAGTACTTC CAWSVGGGAYEQYF
TRBJ1-4 few TRBV21-1 - TGTGCCAGCAGCAAAGGCGGACAGGGTAATGAAAAACTGTTTTTT CASSKGGQGNEKLFF
TRBJ2-1 - TRBV11-2 - TGTGCCAGCAGCTTAGACCCGGGGTACTACAATGAGCAGTTCTTC CASSLDPGYYNEQFF
TRBJ1-1 - TRBV25-1 TRBD1 TGTGCCAGCAGTGAGGAGGGGGCCTCGATTGAAGCTTTCTTT CASSEEGASIEAFF
TRBJ2-3 - TRBV4-1 - TGCGCCAGCAGCCAAGTAACAGGCACAGATACGCAGTATTTT CASSQVTGTDTQYF
TRBJ1-4 - TRBV4-3 TRBD1 TGCGCCAGCAGCCAAGAGGGGACAGGGAGTTCAAAACTGTTTTTT CASSQEGTGSSKLFF
TRBJ2-3 - TRBV5-4 - TGTGCCAGCAGCCGGAAGACGACAGGCGGCACAGATACGCAGTATTTT CASSRKTTGGTDTQYF
TRBJ2-7 - TRBV4-1 - TGCGCCAGCAGCCAATTCCGGGGTTACGAGCAGTACTTC CASSQFRGYEQYF
TRBJ2-7 - TRBV29-1 TRBD1 TGCAGCGCTACCGTTGAGGACAGGGCCGTGGGGCAGTACTTC CSATVEDRAVGQYF
TRBJ2-7 - TRBV6-6 TRBD1 TGTGCCAGCAGCCCGACAGGGAGCTCCTACGAGCAGTACTTC CASSPTGSSYEQYF
TRBJ1-5 once TRBV4-1 - TGCGCCAGCAGCCAAGATCAAGGGGATGGTAAGCCCCAGCATTTT CASSQDQGDGKPQHF
TRBJ2-7 - TRBV9 - TGTGCCAGCAGCCCGGTCGTACAGGCCGTCGAGCAGTACTTC CASSPVVQAVEQYF
TRBJ2-7 - TRBV4-3 - TGCGCCAGCAGCCAAGGACCTACGGACATACCAACCTACGAGCAGTACTTC CASSQGPTDIPTYEQYF
TRBJ1-1 - TRBV9 - TGTGCCAGCAAATTCCCTACAGTAGGGGGAACCCCTGAAGCTTTCTTT CASKFPTVGGTPEAFF
TRBJ2-5 - TRBV9 - TGTGCCAGCAGCGTAGATTCGTGGAGTCTTCAAGAGACCCAGTACTTC CASSVDSWSLQETQYF
TRBJ2-2 - TRBV2 - TGTGCCACCCGGGGGAGGGAGCTGTTTTTT CATRGRELFF
TRBJ1-1 - TRBV2 - TGTGCCAGCAGTGAAGCGGGGGCCTACACTGAAGCTTTCTTT CASSEAGAYTEAFF
TRBJ1-5 - TRBV4-2 TRBD1 TGTGCCAGCAGCCAAGAGGGACAGGCGGTCAATCAGCCCCAGCATTTT CASSQEGQAVNQPQHF
TRBJ2-5 - TRBV7-2 - TGTGCCAGCAGCTTAGGCTGGTTAGTGTACTTC CASSLGWLVYF
TRBJ1-1 - TRBV6-1 TRBD1 TGTGCCAGCAGGGGACAGGGATGGGAGAACACTGAAGCTTTCTTT CASRGQGWENTEAFF
TRBJ2-5 - TRBV28 TRBD2 TGTGCCAGCAGCTTGGGGATAGCGGGAGATCAAGAGACCCAGTACTTC CASSLGIAGDQETQYF
TRBJ2-5 - TRBV11-2 TRBD2 TGTGCCAGCAGCTTATTCGGGGGGTGGGAGACCCAGTACTTC CASSLFGGWETQYF
TRBJ2-1 once TRBV6-8 TRBD2 TGTGCCAGCAGCCCTCCAGCGGGGGTAGCGGGGGAGCGGGAGCAGTTCTTC CASSPPAGVAGEREQFF